The 4 T cell receptor beta chains below were found in one sample sequenced in a study of control samples from healthy donors and cancer patients. Libraries were prepared by immunoSEQ multiplex PCR; TCRdb keeps only in-frame clonotypes and omits some of them. Of about 79,000 clones in the sample, approximately 94% were seen once. Sequencing was carried out using PBMCs. These receptors were taken from a woman aged 40 to 55 with lung cancer.

V usage is TRBV7-2 and J usage is TRBJ1-6; D remains ambiguous. The CDR3 spans 14 residues. V lost 4 bases and J 7 bases, leaving 11 bases between the germline ends. CDR1 and CDR2 from the germline V gene are SGHTA and FQGNSA. In DNA, the CDR3 is TGTGCCAGCAGCTCCGGACGGTACAATTCACCCCTCCACTTT. It codes for CASSSGRYNSPLHF.

The rearrangement links TRBV29-1 to TRBJ1-1; 7 bases agree with TRBD1. CDR1 and CDR2 from the germline V gene are SQVTM and ANQGSEA. CDR3 size: 12 residues. With 7 bases clipped from V and 10 bases from J, the junction kept 12 bases outside the gene matches. The CDR3 coding sequence is TGCAGCGCCGAGAACGCCGACAGGGCAGCTTTCTTT. Translated: CSAENADRAAFF.

The chain is built from TRBV5-4 and TRBJ2-2; 10 bases agree with TRBD1. This CDR3 is built from 17 residues. The J segment lost 5 bases and the V segment lost 4 bases, leaving 11 bases of the junction unmatched. The germline V gene encodes CDR1 SGHNT and CDR2 YYREEE (reference sequence). In DNA, the CDR3 is TGTGCCAGCAGCCCCGGGACAGGGGCGGCGGGGACCGGGGAGCTGTTTTTT. It is translated as CASSPGTGAAGTGELFF.

The chain has TRBV12-3 or TRBV12-4 and TRBJ1-2; no clear D. Trimming pared 8 bases from V and 2 bases from J, leaving 9 bases between. This CDR3 contains 12 residues. Written as DNA, the CDR3 is TGTGCCAGCGGGCGGGCGAACTATGGCTACACCTTC. Amino acid sequence: CASGRANYGYTF.